This T cell receptor (beta chain) derives from a study of tumor and adjacent non-tumor tissue in lung cancer. Study context: Stage I to III disease affected about nine men and a handful of women aged about 31 to 80. Study observations and caveats: Higher tumor TCR diversity was associated with shorter survival.

The CDR3 extends over 14 amino acids. Germline values: CDR1 SGHAT, CDR2 FQDESV (reference sequence). The library came from three nested PCR rounds adapted from ARM-PCR protocols. TCRdb independently ran MiXCR on the multiplex PCR reads; one entry per CDR3 protein. The table lists roughly 93,000 distinct CDR3 sequences, 65% to 75% of them singletons. The template was RNA from unsorted bulk tissue. Remarks on this clonotype: What it binds is not known. One end of the junction is discordant with germline, which a read error may explain.

The source is a man in his fifties or sixties with non-small cell lung cancer. The sample consisted of lung tumor tissue. The rearrangement uses TRBV11-1 and TRBJ2-5; TRBD1 is a possible D gene (5 bases). The CDR3 spells CTSSSGQGQETQYF. The DNA for the CDR3 is TGTACCAGCAGCTCCGGACAAGGCCAAGAGACCCAATACTTC.